These 9 T cell receptor beta chains were sequenced from one sample in a study of T-cell reconstitution after alpha-beta-depleted transplantation in children. This sample's TCRbeta library carried unique molecular identifier barcodes. Each CDR3 protein gets one entry after TCRdb re-called the PCR reads with MiXCR. Found here are approximately 980,000 distinct CDR3 sequences, about 26% of them singletons; the top ten hold roughly 30%. This material consisted of PBMCs, mostly from graft donor cells, taken 360 days after TCRalphabeta/CD19-depleted stem cell transplant. The origin of the receptors is a boy less than two years old who had a stem cell transplant for SCID, so the T cells may come from the graft donor.

This clonotype came up a few times. The chain combines TRBV20-1 with TRBJ2-1; possible D gene TRBD2, 7 bases. The CDR3 is 15 amino acids. V was shortened by 2 bases and J by 7 bases, with 18 bases between the two germline ends. The V gene's germline CDR1 is DFQATT and CDR2 SNEGSKA (reference sequence). CDR3 bases: TGCAGTGCTAGAAGGATCCGGGGGGCACAAAATGAGCAGTTCTTC. Amino acids: CSARRIRGAQNEQFF.

The V and J genes are TRBV20-1 and TRBJ1-1; maybe TRBD1 (5 bases). Germline-derived CDR1 and CDR2 are DFQATT and SNEGSKA (reference sequence). V was pared by 6 bases and J by 2 bases, with 16 bases between. This CDR3 is 14 amino acids long. This chain's CDR3 is CSAPPTGSNTEAFF. Written as DNA, the CDR3 is TGCAGTGCCCCACCTACAGGATCCAACACTGAAGCTTTCTTT.

The CDR3 loop reads CSARAGGFTDTQYF. Written as DNA, the CDR3 is TGCAGTGCTAGAGCGGGGGGGTTCACAGATACGCAGTATTTT. The J gene is TRBJ2-3, the V gene TRBV20-1; TRBD2 aligns across 8 bases. V lost 1 base to trimming and J lost 2 bases; unmatched junction nucleotides: 2. The CDR3 sequence is 14 residues long. The germline CDR1 and CDR2 sequences are DFQATT and SNEGSKA (reference sequence).

This clonotype appeared a few times. J is TRBJ2-7 and V is TRBV12-3 or TRBV12-4; D is possibly TRBD1 (7 bases). V lost 4 bases and J 6 bases, leaving 19 bases between the germline ends. The CDR3 extends over 15 amino acids. In nucleotides, the CDR3 is TGTGCCAGCAGTTCGCCAGGGGGGATTGGTGTCGAGCAGTACTTC. Its translation is CASSSPGGIGVEQYF.

The chain uses TRBV4-3 and TRBJ1-2; weak D call: TRBD1 (5 bases). This CDR3 comprises 14 residues. Germline V gene lookup returns CDR1 LGHNA and CDR2 YSLEER. The germline V and J ends were trimmed by 6 bases and 4 bases, with 15 bases remaining between them. CDR3 bases: TGCGCCAGCAGTTCCGGAAGGGGCCCCTATGGCTACACCTTC. It specifies CASSSGRGPYGYTF.

The rearrangement joins TRBV1 to TRBJ2-5; TRBD2 is taken as the D call from the table, unchecked against the DNA. TRBV1 is a pseudogene locus. This CDR3 spans 15 amino acids. The CDR3 DNA sequence: TGCACCAGCAGCCAAGAAGTAGCGGGGCAAGAGACCCAGTACTTC. Protein sequence: CTSSQEVAGQETQYF.

The V gene is TRBV20-1, the J gene TRBJ2-1, with D uncertain. V was clipped by 3 bases and J by 2 bases, with 8 bases between them. This CDR3 is 13 amino acids long. Germline V gene sequence: CDR1 DFQATT, CDR2 SNEGSKA (reference sequence). The CDR3 sequence: CSARARAYNEQFF. The CDR3 DNA is TGCAGTGCTAGGGCTAGGGCCTACAATGAGCAGTTCTTC.

There are a few counts of this clonotype. The CDR3 reads CASRPSGGLLGGETQYF. The CDR3 DNA reads TGCGCCAGCCGCCCTAGCGGGGGGCTACTTGGGGGAGAGACCCAGTACTTC. The chain uses TRBV4-1 and TRBJ2-5, with 11 bases fitting TRBD2. Germline V lookup: CDR1 MGHRA, CDR2 YSYEKL. The CDR3 spans 17 residues. Trimming at V came to 8 bases and at J to 4 bases, leaving 15 bases not matched to a gene.

Many counts were recorded for this clonotype. The chain couples TRBV12-3 or TRBV12-4 to TRBJ2-7; TRBD1 aligns across 10 bases. Losses at the gene ends were 4 bases for V and 1 base for J; bases not matched to a gene: 4. The CDR3 runs to 15 residues. The CDR3 spells CASSSPGQGSYEQYF. The CDR3 DNA reads TGTGCCAGCAGTTCTCCGGGACAGGGGTCCTACGAGCAGTACTTC.